A single sample gave rise to the 17 T cell receptor beta chains below, sequenced in a study of blood T cell repertoires in COVID-19. TCRdb's copy holds only in-frame clones and misses some; the assay was immunoSEQ multiplex PCR. This sample carries tens of thousands of clones, around 76% of them seen once, and the ten largest clones take about 5.3%. The sequenced sample consisted of peripheral blood. These receptors were obtained from a human donor in a cohort sampled during active COVID-19.

V gene TRBV6-5 combines with J gene TRBJ2-7; 11 nucleotides line up with TRBD1. There are 15 residues in the CDR3. The germline V gene encodes CDR1 MNHEY and CDR2 SVGAGI. J gave up 3 bases and V 5 bases, and 6 bases lay outside the gene matches. The CDR3 region is CASSPTGQGVYEQYF. Written as DNA, the CDR3 is TGTGCCAGCAGTCCGACGGGACAGGGGGTCTACGAGCAGTACTTC.

The sample holds a few counts of this clone. The chain is built from TRBV9 and TRBJ2-1; 8 bases align to TRBD2. The germline V gene has CDR1 SGDLS and CDR2 YYNGEE. V gave up 1 base and J gave up 3 bases; unmatched junction bases: 9. The CDR3 has 17 amino acids. The CDR3 protein is CASSVHELAVNYNEQFF. The CDR3, as DNA: TGTGCCAGCAGCGTACACGAACTAGCGGTGAACTACAATGAGCAGTTCTTC.

The J gene is TRBJ1-1, the V gene TRBV7-2; a possible D gene is TRBD1 (6 bases). Germline-derived CDR1 and CDR2 are SGHTA and FQGNSA. This CDR3 is built from 14 residues. V lost 8 bases, J lost 1 base, and 14 bases lay in between. For the CDR3, the DNA is TGTGCCAGCCTCCTCAGGGGCTGGAACACTGAAGCTTTCTTT. Its translation is CASLLRGWNTEAFF.

The chain uses TRBV27 and TRBJ2-7, with D perhaps matching TRBD1 (6 bases). V lost 8 bases, J lost 1 base, and 12 bases lay in between. The CDR3 runs to 13 residues. Germline V CDR1 and CDR2: MNHEY, SMNVEV (reference sequence). The DNA for the CDR3 is TGTGCCAGCGCCTGGGACACATCCTACGAGCAGTACTTC. This sequence encodes CASAWDTSYEQYF.

The CDR3 DNA follows: TGTGCCAGCAGCGAAATGGGACAGGGACCCTACGAGCAGTACTTC. As protein: CASSEMGQGPYEQYF. This chain links TRBV11-2 with TRBJ2-7, with 9 bases identical to TRBD1. CDR3 size: 15 residues. With V trimmed by 5 bases and J by 2 bases, 7 bases remained unmatched. The germline CDR1 and CDR2 sequences are SGHAT and FQNNGV.

The V gene is TRBV28, the J gene TRBJ1-1; D ambiguous. This CDR3 has 14 amino acids. Trimming shortened V by 2 bases and J by 0 bases, and 7 bases separated the two germline ends. Looked up from germline, CDR1 is MDHEN and CDR2 is SYDVKM. The CDR3 DNA follows: TGTGCCAGCAGTTTAACAGAAATGAACACTGAAGCTTTCTTT. This translates into CASSLTEMNTEAFF.

The CDR3 region is CAWSAEGKPRGNTIYF. The DNA for the CDR3 is TGTGCCTGGAGTGCCGAGGGAAAGCCAAGGGGAAACACCATATATTTT. This sequence joins TRBV30 and TRBJ1-3; no clear D gene. Germline CDR1 GTSNPN, CDR2 SVGIG (reference sequence). The germline V and J ends were trimmed by 1 base and 4 bases, with 17 bases remaining between them. This CDR3 is 16 amino acids long.

Only one count was recorded for this clone. The chain recombines TRBV14 with TRBJ1-2; 7 nucleotides line up with TRBD1. In germline, CDR1 is SGHDN, CDR2 FVKESK. CDR3 length: 16 residues. Trimming cost V 3 bases and J 4 bases; bases outside gene matches: 11. The CDR3 protein is CASSHGTALLAYGYTF. The CDR3 region has the DNA TGTGCCAGCAGCCACGGGACAGCCCTCCTGGCCTATGGCTACACCTTC.

This clone was picked up a small number of times. The chain uses TRBV10-3 and TRBJ2-3; 12 nucleotides align to TRBD2. Germline V CDR1 and CDR2: ENHRY, SYGVKD. CDR3 length: 14 amino acids. After removal of 10 bases from V and 1 base from J, the junction contained 3 bases not matched to a gene. CDR3 DNA sequence: TGTGCCACACGGACTAGCGGGGGCACAGATACGCAGTATTTT. It specifies CATRTSGGTDTQYF.

This clone has a handful of counts. The rearrangement joins TRBV20-1 to TRBJ2-7; no definite D call. The CDR3 runs 11 residues. Germline V CDR1 and CDR2: DFQATT, SNEGSKA (reference sequence). V dropped 3 bases and J dropped 3 bases, with 6 bases sitting between them. The CDR3 region has the DNA TGCAGTGCTAGCCTTCTCTACGAGCAGTACTTC. Amino acids: CSASLLYEQYF.

The gene calls are TRBV19 and TRBJ1-1, with D perhaps TRBD1 (6 bases). Germline CDR1 is LNHDA and CDR2 is SQIVND (reference sequence). This CDR3 has 14 residues. V dropped 7 bases and J dropped 7 bases, with 19 bases sitting between them. CDR3 nucleotides: TGTGCCAGTATCTCCGGGGGGCCCCTGGGTGAAGCTTTCTTT. Translated: CASISGGPLGEAFF.

The chain joins TRBV27 to TRBJ2-7; TRBD1 matches 7 bases. The germline gives CDR1 MNHEY, CDR2 SMNVEV (reference sequence). CDR3 size: 16 residues. V lost 2 bases and J lost 3; bases outside the gene matches: 10. The CDR3, as DNA: TGTGCCAGCAGTTTAACTCCCGGGACAGTAGTCTACGAGCAGTACTTC. Its protein product is CASSLTPGTVVYEQYF.

This clone was detected only once. The J gene is TRBJ2-7, the V gene TRBV5-1; 10 bases are shared with TRBD2. Germline V lookup: CDR1 SGHRS, CDR2 YFSETQ. The CDR3 spans 15 residues. Unmatched junction bases numbered 6, after V lost 4 bases and J lost 2 bases. The CDR3 loop is CASSTTSGAAYEQYF. The CDR3 DNA reads TGCGCCAGCAGCACTACTAGCGGGGCCGCCTACGAGCAGTACTTC.

This sequence joins TRBV6-2 or TRBV6-3 and TRBJ2-3, with 7 bases identical to TRBD2. The junction had 5 bases not matched to a gene; V was cut back by 4 bases and J by 4 bases. This CDR3 region has 14 residues. Germline CDR1 MNHEY, CDR2 SVGEGT. This chain's CDR3 is CASSFSGMSDTQYF. As DNA, the CDR3 is TGTGCCAGCAGTTTCAGCGGGATGTCAGATACGCAGTATTTT.

This clone was seen more than once but under ten times. The V and J genes are TRBV7-9 and TRBJ2-7; 10 bases are shared with TRBD1. V was pared by 5 bases and J by 12 bases, with 13 bases of the junction left unmatched. The CDR3 loop spans 14 amino acids. Germline values: CDR1 SEHNR, CDR2 FQNEAQ (reference sequence). DNA of the CDR3: TGTGCCAGCAGCCCCCCGGGACAGGGGTGGGACTGGTACTTC. It translates to CASSPPGQGWDWYF.

This chain uses TRBV27 with TRBJ1-5, with D tentatively TRBD1 (5 bases). The V gene's germline CDR1 is MNHEY and CDR2 SMNVEV (reference sequence). CDR3 size: 14 residues. V lost 2 bases, J lost 7 bases, and 12 bases lay in between. The DNA of the CDR3 is TGTGCCAGCAGTTTAGGTGGACGGGGGCAGCCCCAGCATTTT. Protein: CASSLGGRGQPQHF.

This clone was picked up one time. The rearrangement uses TRBV5-1 and TRBJ2-5; 10 bases agree with TRBD2. There are 16 residues in the CDR3. The germline V gene has CDR1 SGHRS and CDR2 YFSETQ. Trimming removed 3 bases from V and 4 bases from J; junction bases left unmatched: 9. CDR3 in DNA: TGCGCCAGCAGCTCCCGAGCGGGGGGGCCTGGAGAGACCCAGTACTTC. Amino acids: CASSSRAGGPGETQYF.